This T cell receptor beta chain emerged from a study of shared clonotypes between healthy human individuals. As for the study in general: Per donor, CD8 memory used one plate, CD8 naive used two, CD4 memory used three and CD4 naive used three.

The study's findings and limits: Donors were few, which limited the genetic and exposure-history diversity represented.

Sequencing was performed with immunoSEQ multiplex PCR; in TCRdb, only in-frame clones are kept and a portion is missing. The repertoire holds some 1,600,000 clones, with nearly 99% as singletons. This CDR3 has 15 residues. CDR1 and CDR2 from the germline V gene are SGHKS and YYEKEE (reference sequence). The V and J ends lost 4 bases and 2 bases respectively, with 12 bases between them. On this clone itself: Its target is unknown.

The sequence derives from a man aged 25 to 40 in good health. The sample comprised naive CD4+ T cells sorted from blood. The subset is: CD45RA+ positively selected. The chain uses TRBV5-5 and TRBJ2-2; a weak D match, TRBD1 (5 bases). CDR3 sequence reads: CASSASGLNTGELFF. Written as DNA, the CDR3 is TGTGCCAGCAGCGCATCAGGGCTTAACACCGGGGAGCTGTTTTTT.